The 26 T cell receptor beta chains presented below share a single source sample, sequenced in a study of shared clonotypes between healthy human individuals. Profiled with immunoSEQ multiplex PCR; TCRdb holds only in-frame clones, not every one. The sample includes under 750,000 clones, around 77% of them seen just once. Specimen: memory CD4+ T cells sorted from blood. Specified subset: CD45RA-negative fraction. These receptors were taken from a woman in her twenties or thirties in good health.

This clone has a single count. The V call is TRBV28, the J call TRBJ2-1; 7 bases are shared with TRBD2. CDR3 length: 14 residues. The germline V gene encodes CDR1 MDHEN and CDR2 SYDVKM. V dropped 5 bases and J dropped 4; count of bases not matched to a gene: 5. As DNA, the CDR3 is TGTGCCAGCAGTACTAGCGTACCTTACAATGAGCAGTTCTTC. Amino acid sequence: CASSTSVPYNEQFF.

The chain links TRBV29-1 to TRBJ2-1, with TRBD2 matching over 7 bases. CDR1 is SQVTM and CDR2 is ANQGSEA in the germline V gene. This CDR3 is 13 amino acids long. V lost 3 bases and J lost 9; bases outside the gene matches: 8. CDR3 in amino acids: CSVDWVSGREQFF. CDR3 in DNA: TGCAGCGTTGATTGGGTTAGCGGGCGTGAGCAGTTCTTC.

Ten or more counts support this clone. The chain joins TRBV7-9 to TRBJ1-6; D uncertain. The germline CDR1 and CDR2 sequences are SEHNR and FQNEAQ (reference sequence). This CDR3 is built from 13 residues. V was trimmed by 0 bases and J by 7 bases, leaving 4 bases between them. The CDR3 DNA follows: TGTGCCAGCAGCTTAGCCTGGAATTCACCCCTCCACTTT. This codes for CASSLAWNSPLHF. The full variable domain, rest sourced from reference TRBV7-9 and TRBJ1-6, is DTGVSQNPRHKITKRGQNVTFRCDPISEHNRLYWYRQTLGQGPEFLTYFQNEAQLEKSRLLSDRFSAERPKGSFSTLEIQRTEQGDSAMYLCASSLAWNSPLHFGNGTRLTVT.

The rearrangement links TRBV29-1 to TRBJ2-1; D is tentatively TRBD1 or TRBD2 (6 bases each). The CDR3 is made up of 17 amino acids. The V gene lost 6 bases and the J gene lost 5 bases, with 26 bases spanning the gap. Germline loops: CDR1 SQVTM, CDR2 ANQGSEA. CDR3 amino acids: CSVRKGIGGLLHNEQFF. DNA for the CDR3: TGCAGCGTCCGAAAGGGTATCGGGGGCCTCTTGCACAATGAGCAGTTCTTC.

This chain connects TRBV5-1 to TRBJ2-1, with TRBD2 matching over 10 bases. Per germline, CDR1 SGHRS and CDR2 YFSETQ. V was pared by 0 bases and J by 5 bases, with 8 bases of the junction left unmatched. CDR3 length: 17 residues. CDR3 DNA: TGCGCCAGCAGCTTGGCAGCGGGGCTAGCGGGAGACAATGAGCAGTTCTTC. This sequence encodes CASSLAAGLAGDNEQFF.

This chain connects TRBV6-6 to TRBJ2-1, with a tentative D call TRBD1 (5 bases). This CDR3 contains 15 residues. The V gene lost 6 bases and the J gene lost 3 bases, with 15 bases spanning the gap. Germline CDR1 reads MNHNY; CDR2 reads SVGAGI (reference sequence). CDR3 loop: CASSGHDEGYNEQFF. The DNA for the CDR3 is TGTGCCAGCAGCGGACACGATGAAGGCTACAATGAGCAGTTCTTC.

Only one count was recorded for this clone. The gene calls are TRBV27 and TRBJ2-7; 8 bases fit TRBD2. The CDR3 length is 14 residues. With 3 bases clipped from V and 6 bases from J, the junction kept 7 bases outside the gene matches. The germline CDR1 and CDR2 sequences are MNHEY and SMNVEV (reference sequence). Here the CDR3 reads CASSFASGRSEQYF. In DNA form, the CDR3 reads TGTGCCAGCAGTTTTGCGAGCGGGAGATCCGAGCAGTACTTC.

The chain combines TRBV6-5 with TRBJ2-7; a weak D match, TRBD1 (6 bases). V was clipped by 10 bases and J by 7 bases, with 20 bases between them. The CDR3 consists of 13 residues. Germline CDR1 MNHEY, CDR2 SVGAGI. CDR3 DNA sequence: TGTGCCAAACGGGCCAGGGACAATGGGGAGCAGTACTTC. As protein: CAKRARDNGEQYF.

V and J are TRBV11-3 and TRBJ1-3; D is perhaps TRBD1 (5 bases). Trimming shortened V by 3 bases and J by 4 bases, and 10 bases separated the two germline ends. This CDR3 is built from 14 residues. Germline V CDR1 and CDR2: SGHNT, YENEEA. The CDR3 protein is CASSLSGLGNTIYF. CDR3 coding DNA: TGTGCCAGCAGCTTGTCAGGGTTGGGAAACACCATATATTTT.

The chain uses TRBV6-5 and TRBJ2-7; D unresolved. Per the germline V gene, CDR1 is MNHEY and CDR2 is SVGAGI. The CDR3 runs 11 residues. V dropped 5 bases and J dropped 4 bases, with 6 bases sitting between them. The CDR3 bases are TGTGCCAGCAGTGAAAATTACGAGCAGTACTTC. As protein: CASSENYEQYF.

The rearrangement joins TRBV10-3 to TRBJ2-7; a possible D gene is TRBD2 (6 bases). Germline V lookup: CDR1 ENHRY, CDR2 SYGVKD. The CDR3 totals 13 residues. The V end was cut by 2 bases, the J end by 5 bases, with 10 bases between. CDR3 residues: CAISEGGLDEQYF. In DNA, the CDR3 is TGTGCCATCAGTGAGGGGGGGTTGGACGAGCAGTACTTC.

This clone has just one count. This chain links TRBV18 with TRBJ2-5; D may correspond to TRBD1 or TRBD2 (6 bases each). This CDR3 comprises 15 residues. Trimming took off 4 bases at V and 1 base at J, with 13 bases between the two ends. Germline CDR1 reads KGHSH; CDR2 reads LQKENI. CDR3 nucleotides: TGTGCCAGCTCACTGACAGGAGGGGCCCAAGAGACCCAGTACTTC. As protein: CASSLTGGAQETQYF.

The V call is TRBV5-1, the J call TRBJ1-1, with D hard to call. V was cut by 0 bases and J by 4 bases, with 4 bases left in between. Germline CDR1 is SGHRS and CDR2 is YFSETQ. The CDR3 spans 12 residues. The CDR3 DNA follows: TGCGCCAGCAGCTTGGGGGCCACTGAAGCTTTCTTT. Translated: CASSLGATEAFF.

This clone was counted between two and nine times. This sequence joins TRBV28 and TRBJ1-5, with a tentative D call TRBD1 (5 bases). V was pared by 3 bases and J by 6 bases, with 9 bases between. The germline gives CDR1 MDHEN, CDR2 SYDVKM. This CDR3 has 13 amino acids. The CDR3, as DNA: TGTGCCAGCAGTTTTGGGGGGTCTCAGCCCCAGCATTTT. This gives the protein CASSFGGSQPQHF.

The CDR3 sequence: CASSVERTDTQYF. CDR3 bases: TGTGCCAGCAGCGTAGAACGCACAGATACGCAGTATTTT. The V and J genes are TRBV9 and TRBJ2-3, with D hard to call. V was cut by 0 bases and J by 1 base, with 3 bases left in between. The length of the CDR3 is 13 residues. Germline V CDR1 and CDR2: SGDLS, YYNGEE.

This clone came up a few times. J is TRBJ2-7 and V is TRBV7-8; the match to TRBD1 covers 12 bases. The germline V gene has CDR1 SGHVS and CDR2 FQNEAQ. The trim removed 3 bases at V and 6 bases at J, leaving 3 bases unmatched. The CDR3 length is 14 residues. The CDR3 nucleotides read TGTGCCAGCAGCTTCCGGGACAGGGGGCTCGAGCAGTACTTC. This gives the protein CASSFRDRGLEQYF.

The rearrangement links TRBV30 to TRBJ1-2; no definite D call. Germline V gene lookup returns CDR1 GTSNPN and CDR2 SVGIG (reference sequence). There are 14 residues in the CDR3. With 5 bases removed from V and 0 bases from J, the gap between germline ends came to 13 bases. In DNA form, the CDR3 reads TGTGCCTGGTGGCCCCTAGTCCCTAACTATGGCTACACCTTC. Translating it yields CAWWPLVPNYGYTF.

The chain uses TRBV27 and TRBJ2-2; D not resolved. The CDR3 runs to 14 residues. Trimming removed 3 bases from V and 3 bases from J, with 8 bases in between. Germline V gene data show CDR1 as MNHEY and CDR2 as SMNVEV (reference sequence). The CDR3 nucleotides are TGTGCCAGCAGTTTGCAGGCCTACACCGGGGAGCTGTTTTTT. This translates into CASSLQAYTGELFF.

CDR3 region: CASGTGTSGTDTQYF. CDR3 coding DNA: TGTGCTAGTGGGACCGGGACTAGCGGAACAGATACGCAGTATTTT. This chain uses TRBV12-5 with TRBJ2-3; 11 bases agree with TRBD2. This CDR3 comprises 15 residues. CDR1 and CDR2 (germline): LGHNT, FRNRAP. The trim removed 6 bases at V and 3 bases at J, leaving 5 bases unmatched.

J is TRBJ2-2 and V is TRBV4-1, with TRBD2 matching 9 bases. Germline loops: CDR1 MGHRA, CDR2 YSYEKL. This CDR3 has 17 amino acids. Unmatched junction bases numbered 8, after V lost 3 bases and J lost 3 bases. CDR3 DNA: TGCGCCAGCAGCCAGGGGGGGACTAGCCGACACACCGGGGAGCTGTTTTTT. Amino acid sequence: CASSQGGTSRHTGELFF.

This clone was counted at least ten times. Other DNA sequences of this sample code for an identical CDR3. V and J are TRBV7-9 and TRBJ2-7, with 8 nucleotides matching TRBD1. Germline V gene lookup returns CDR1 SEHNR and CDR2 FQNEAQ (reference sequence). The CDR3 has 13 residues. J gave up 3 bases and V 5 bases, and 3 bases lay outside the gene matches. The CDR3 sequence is CASSHGQGYEQYF. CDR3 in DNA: TGTGCCAGCAGCCATGGACAGGGCTACGAGCAGTACTTC.

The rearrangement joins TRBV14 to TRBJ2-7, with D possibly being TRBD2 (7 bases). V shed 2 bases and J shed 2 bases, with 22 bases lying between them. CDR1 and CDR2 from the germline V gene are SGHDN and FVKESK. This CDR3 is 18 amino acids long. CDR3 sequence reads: CASSQKGGRGPFAYEQYF. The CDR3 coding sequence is TGTGCCAGCAGCCAAAAGGGGGGGCGAGGGCCTTTCGCCTACGAGCAGTACTTC.

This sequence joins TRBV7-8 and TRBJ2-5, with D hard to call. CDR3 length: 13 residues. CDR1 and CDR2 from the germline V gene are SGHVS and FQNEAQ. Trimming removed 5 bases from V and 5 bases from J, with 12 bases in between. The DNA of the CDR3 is TGTGCCAGCAGCCGAAGGCTAGACGAGACCCAGTACTTC. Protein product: CASSRRLDETQYF.

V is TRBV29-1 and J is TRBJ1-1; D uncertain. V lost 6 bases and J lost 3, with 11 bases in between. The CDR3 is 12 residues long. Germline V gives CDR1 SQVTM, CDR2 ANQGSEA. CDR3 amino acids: CSVTREYTEAFF. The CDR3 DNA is TGCAGCGTAACCCGGGAATACACTGAAGCTTTCTTT.

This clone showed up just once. The CDR3 here is CASSGLAGRTYEQYF. CDR3 sequence (DNA): TGTGCCAGCAGCGGACTAGCGGGCCGGACCTACGAGCAGTACTTC. J is TRBJ2-7 and V is TRBV7-8; TRBD2 matches 11 bases. Germline V gene data show CDR1 as SGHVS and CDR2 as FQNEAQ. V was clipped by 5 bases and J by 2 bases; unmatched bases: 5. This CDR3 comprises 15 residues.

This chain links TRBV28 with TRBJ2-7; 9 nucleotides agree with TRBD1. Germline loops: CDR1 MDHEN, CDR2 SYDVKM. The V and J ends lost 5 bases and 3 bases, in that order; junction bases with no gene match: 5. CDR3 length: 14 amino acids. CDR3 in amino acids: CASSRGDRVYEQYF. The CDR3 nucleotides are TGTGCCAGCAGTAGAGGGGACAGGGTCTACGAGCAGTACTTC.